The 14 T cell receptor beta chains below come from one sample, sequenced in a study of cytomegalovirus exposure and HLA in healthy donors. Amplification used 60 Vbeta primers and 13 Jbeta primers. The method was immunoSEQ multiplex PCR; TCRdb's version includes in-frame clones alone and lacks a portion of them. Of more than 95,000 clones listed, about 85% are singletons. The sequenced sample was PBMCs. These receptors originate from a man aged 18 to 30 in good health and CMV-seropositive.

The gene calls are TRBV2 and TRBJ2-3; possibly TRBD1 for D (6 bases). Between the trimmed V and J ends, which lost 8 bases and 0 bases, there was a span of 21 bases. This CDR3 spans 17 amino acids. Germline V gene lookup returns CDR1 SNHLY and CDR2 FYNNEI. CDR3 region: CASALTRRQASTDTQYF. CDR3 DNA sequence: TGTGCCAGCGCCTTGACACGAAGACAGGCTAGCACAGATACGCAGTATTTT.

V gene TRBV7-2 combines with J gene TRBJ1-4, with 8 positions matching TRBD1. The CDR3 totals 15 residues. The J segment lost 7 bases and the V segment lost 2 bases, leaving 6 bases of the junction unmatched. Per germline, CDR1 SGHTA and CDR2 FQGNSA. The chain's CDR3 is CASSLSGDRGEKLFF. The CDR3 DNA reads TGTGCCAGCAGCTTATCCGGAGACAGGGGTGAAAAACTGTTTTTT.

The genes are TRBV4-3 and TRBJ2-3, with a possible D match to TRBD2 (6 bases). Per germline, CDR1 LGHNA and CDR2 YSLEER. This CDR3 contains 15 residues. With 0 bases removed from V and 7 bases from J, the gap between germline ends came to 14 bases. The CDR3 sequence: CASSQEGGSMNTQYF. CDR3 sequence (DNA): TGCGCCAGCAGCCAAGAGGGGGGTTCCATGAATACGCAGTATTTT.

This clone was found once. This sequence joins TRBV7-2 and TRBJ1-5; D possibly corresponds to TRBD1 (6 bases). The germline V gene has CDR1 SGHTA and CDR2 FQGNSA. V dropped 0 bases and J dropped 0 bases, with 15 bases sitting between them. The CDR3 length is 18 residues. CDR3 DNA: TGTGCCAGCAGCTTAGCTCGTGGGGGCCGTAATAGCAATCAGCCCCAGCATTTT. Translating it yields CASSLARGGRNSNQPQHF. Complete variable domain (other parts from reference TRBV7-2 and TRBJ1-5): GAGVSQSPSNKVTEKGKDVELRCDPISGHTALYWYRQSLGQGLEFLIYFQGNSAPDKSGLPSDRFSAERTGGSVSTLTIQRTQQEDSAVYLCASSLARGGRNSNQPQHFGDGTRLSIL.

A single count supports this clone. The chain has TRBV5-4 and TRBJ2-1; TRBD2 agrees at 9 bases. With 3 bases clipped from V and 7 bases from J, the junction kept 8 bases outside the gene matches. The CDR3 contains 15 residues. CDR1 and CDR2 from the germline V gene are SGHNT and YYREEE (reference sequence). In DNA, the CDR3 is TGTGCCAGCAGCTCACCGGGACTAGCTTTGAATGAGCAGTTCTTC. Translation: CASSSPGLALNEQFF.

The chain recombines TRBV5-1 with TRBJ1-1; TRBD1 matches 12 bases. The CDR3 length is 16 residues. The germline V gene encodes CDR1 SGHRS and CDR2 YFSETQ. Unmatched junction bases numbered 3, after V lost 3 bases and J lost 0 bases. The CDR3 DNA follows: TGCGCCAGCAGCTCCGGGACAGGGGGCTTGAACACTGAAGCTTTCTTT. As protein: CASSSGTGGLNTEAFF.

The chain carries TRBV5-1 and TRBJ1-6, with D possibly TRBD1 on 5 matching bases. The CDR3 is 20 amino acids. With 0 bases removed from V and 0 bases from J, the gap between germline ends came to 19 bases. The germline gives CDR1 SGHRS, CDR2 YFSETQ. CDR3 sequence: CASSLVGGTQRYSYNSPLHF. For the CDR3, the DNA is TGCGCCAGCAGCTTGGTCGGGGGGACGCAAAGATACTCCTATAATTCACCCCTCCACTTT.

As for this clone: Sequence at one end of the junction differs from germline and may be a read error. The chain combines TRBV29-1 with TRBJ1-1; maybe TRBD1 (6 bases). Germline CDR1 and CDR2: SQVTM and ANQGSEA. The length of the CDR3 is 11 residues. CDR3 residues: CSVELGQGRVF. In DNA, the CDR3 is TGCAGCGTTGAATTGGGGCAGGGGCGGGTCTTT.

This clone was found a few times. The V and J genes are TRBV11-2 and TRBJ2-1, with D possibly TRBD1 on 6 matching bases. This CDR3 comprises 15 residues. The V end was cut by 3 bases, the J end by 8 bases, with 17 bases between. Germline values: CDR1 SGHAT, CDR2 FQNNGV. The CDR3, as DNA: TGTGCCAGCAGCTTCCTACGGGACATTTTCTATGAGCAGTTCTTC. It specifies CASSFLRDIFYEQFF.

The J gene is TRBJ2-7, the V gene TRBV7-9, with D possibly being TRBD1 (6 bases). CDR1 and CDR2 from the germline V gene are SEHNR and FQNEAQ (reference sequence). This CDR3 spans 15 amino acids. V was cut by 5 bases and J by 3 bases, with 17 bases left in between. The CDR3 spells CASSPLGAMIYEQYF. CDR3 in DNA: TGTGCCAGCAGCCCCCTGGGGGCAATGATCTACGAGCAGTACTTC.

This clone showed up just a few times. J is TRBJ2-1 and V is TRBV7-9, with 10 bases identical to TRBD2. The CDR3 is 19 residues long. Trimming removed 3 bases from V and 5 bases from J; junction bases left unmatched: 16. Germline CDR1 is SEHNR and CDR2 is FQNEAQ (reference sequence). The CDR3 DNA reads as TGTGCCAGCAGCTTCTACAGAACTAGCGGGGACCTTTCTGACAATGAGCAGTTCTTC. Protein: CASSFYRTSGDLSDNEQFF.

Written as DNA, the CDR3 is TGTGCCAGCAGTTATTTTGCTAGCGGGGACACAGATACGCAGTATTTT. This sequence encodes CASSYFASGDTDTQYF. The V call is TRBV6-6, the J call TRBJ2-3; 9 nucleotides match TRBD2. V shed 3 bases, J shed 2 bases, and the junction held 6 bases outside the gene matches. The CDR3 length is 16 residues. Germline V gives CDR1 MNHNY, CDR2 SVGAGI (reference sequence).

V usage is TRBV4-3 and J usage is TRBJ2-5, with a possible D match to TRBD1 (6 bases). Germline V gene lookup returns CDR1 LGHNA and CDR2 YSLEER. This CDR3 region has 17 residues. V lost 0 bases and J lost 1, with 15 bases in between. The CDR3 reads CASSQETGTRAQETQYF. Written as DNA, the CDR3 is TGCGCCAGCAGCCAAGAAACGGGGACACGAGCCCAAGAGACCCAGTACTTC.

This clone was observed a handful of times. The rearrangement uses TRBV7-2 and TRBJ2-7; D might be TRBD2 (6 bases). Per the germline V gene, CDR1 is SGHTA and CDR2 is FQGNSA. Trimming removed 5 bases from V and 6 bases from J, with 20 bases in between. CDR3 length: 15 amino acids. The CDR3 nucleotides read TGTGCCAGCAGCCCAAGAGCCCTCGCGGGAACCGAGCAGTACTTC. Translated: CASSPRALAGTEQYF.